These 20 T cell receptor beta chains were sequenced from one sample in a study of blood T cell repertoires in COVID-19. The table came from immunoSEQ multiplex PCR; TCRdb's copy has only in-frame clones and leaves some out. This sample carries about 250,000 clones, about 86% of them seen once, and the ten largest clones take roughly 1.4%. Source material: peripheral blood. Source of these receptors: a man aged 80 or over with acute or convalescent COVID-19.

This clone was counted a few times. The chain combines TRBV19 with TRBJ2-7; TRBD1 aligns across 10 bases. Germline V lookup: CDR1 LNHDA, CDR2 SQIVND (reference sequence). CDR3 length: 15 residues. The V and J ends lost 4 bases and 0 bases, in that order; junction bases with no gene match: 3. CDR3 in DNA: TGTGCCAGTAGTACGCGGACAGGGGGCTCCTACGAGCAGTACTTC. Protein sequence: CASSTRTGGSYEQYF.

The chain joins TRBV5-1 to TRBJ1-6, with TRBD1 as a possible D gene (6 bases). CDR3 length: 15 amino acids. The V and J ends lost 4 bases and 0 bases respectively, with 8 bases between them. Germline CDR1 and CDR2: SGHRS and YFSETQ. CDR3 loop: CASSEGHSYNSPLHF. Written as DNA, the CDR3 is TGCGCCAGCAGCGAGGGACACTCCTATAATTCACCCCTCCACTTT.

As DNA, the CDR3 is TGTGCCAGCAGCTTAGTGGGACAGTGGCTGAGGGAGACCCAGTACTTC. This codes for CASSLVGQWLRETQYF. This chain links TRBV7-9 with TRBJ2-5; TRBD1 matches at 7 bases. Looked up from germline, CDR1 is SEHNR and CDR2 is FQNEAQ (reference sequence). With V trimmed by 1 base and J by 5 bases, 10 bases remained unmatched. CDR3 size: 16 residues.

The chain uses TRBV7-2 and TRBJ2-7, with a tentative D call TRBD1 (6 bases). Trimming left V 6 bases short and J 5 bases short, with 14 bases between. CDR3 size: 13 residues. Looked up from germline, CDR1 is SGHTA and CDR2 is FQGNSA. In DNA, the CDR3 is TGTGCCAGCAGACAGACAGGTCAGAACGAGCAGTACTTC. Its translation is CASRQTGQNEQYF.

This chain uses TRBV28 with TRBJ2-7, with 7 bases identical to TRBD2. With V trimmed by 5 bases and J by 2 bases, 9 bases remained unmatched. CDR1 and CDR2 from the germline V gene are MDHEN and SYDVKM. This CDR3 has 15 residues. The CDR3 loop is CASSPRASGAYEQYF. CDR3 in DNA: TGTGCCAGCAGTCCCCGGGCTAGCGGAGCCTACGAGCAGTACTTC.

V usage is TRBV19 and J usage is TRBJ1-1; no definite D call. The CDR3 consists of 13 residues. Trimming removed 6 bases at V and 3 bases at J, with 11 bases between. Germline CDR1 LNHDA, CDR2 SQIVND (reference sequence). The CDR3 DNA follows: TGTGCCAGTAGGGGGAGGGATGACACTGAAGCTTTCTTT. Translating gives CASRGRDDTEAFF.

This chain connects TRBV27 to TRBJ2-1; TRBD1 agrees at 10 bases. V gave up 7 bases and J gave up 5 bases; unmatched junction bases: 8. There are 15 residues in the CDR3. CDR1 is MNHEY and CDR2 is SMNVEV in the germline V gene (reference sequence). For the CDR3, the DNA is TGTGCCAGCACGGGGTCCGGGACAGGGGACAATGAGCAGTTCTTC. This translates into CASTGSGTGDNEQFF.

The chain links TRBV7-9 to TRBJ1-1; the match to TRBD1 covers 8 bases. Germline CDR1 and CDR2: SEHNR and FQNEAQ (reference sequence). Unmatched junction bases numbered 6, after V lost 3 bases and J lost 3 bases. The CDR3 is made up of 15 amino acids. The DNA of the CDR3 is TGTGCCAGCAGCTTCGTTACAGGGGGGCACACTGAAGCTTTCTTT. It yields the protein CASSFVTGGHTEAFF.

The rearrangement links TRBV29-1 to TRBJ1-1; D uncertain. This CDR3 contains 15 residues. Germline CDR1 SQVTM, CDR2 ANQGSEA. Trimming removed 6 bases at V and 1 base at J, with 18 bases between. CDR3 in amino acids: CSVHPTGYTNTEAFF. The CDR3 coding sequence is TGCAGCGTACACCCAACGGGTTACACGAACACTGAAGCTTTCTTT.

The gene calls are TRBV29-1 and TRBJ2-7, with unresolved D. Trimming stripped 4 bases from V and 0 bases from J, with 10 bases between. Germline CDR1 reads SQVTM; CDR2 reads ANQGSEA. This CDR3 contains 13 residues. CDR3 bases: TGCAGCGTTGGGGCGACGGACTCCTACGAGCAGTACTTC. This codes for CSVGATDSYEQYF.

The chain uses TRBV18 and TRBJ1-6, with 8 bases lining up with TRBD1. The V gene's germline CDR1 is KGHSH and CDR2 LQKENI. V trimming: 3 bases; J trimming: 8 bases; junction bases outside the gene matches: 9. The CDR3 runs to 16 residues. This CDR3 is CASSPQLGQGDSPLHF. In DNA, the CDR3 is TGTGCCAGCTCACCCCAGCTTGGACAGGGAGATTCACCCCTCCACTTT.

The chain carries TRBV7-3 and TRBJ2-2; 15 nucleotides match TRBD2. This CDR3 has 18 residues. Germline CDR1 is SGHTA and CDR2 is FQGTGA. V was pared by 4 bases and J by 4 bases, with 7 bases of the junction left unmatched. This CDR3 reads CASSSGLAGGPGTGELFF. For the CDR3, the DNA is TGTGCCAGCAGCTCCGGACTAGCGGGGGGGCCGGGCACCGGGGAGCTGTTTTTT.

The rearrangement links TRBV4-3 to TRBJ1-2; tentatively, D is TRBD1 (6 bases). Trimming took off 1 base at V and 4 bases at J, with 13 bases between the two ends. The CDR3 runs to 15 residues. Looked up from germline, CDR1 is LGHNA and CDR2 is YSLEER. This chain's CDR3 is CASSQVGTGFYGYTF. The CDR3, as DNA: TGCGCCAGCAGCCAAGTTGGTACAGGGTTCTATGGCTACACCTTC.

CDR3 protein: CASSPHLSGGVYQETQYF. In DNA, the CDR3 is TGCGCCAGCAGCCCCCACCTTAGCGGGGGAGTGTACCAAGAGACCCAGTACTTC. This rearrangement joins TRBV4-3 to TRBJ2-5; 9 positions agree with TRBD2. The CDR3 sequence is 18 residues long. J gave up 0 bases and V 4 bases, and 12 bases lay outside the gene matches. Looked up from germline, CDR1 is LGHNA and CDR2 is YSLEER.

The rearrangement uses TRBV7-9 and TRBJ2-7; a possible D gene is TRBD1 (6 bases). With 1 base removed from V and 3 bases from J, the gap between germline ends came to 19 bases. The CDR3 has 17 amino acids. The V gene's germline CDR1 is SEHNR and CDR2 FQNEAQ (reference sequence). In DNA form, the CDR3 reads TGTGCCAGCAGCTTAGTTAGTCAGGGGATCGGTAACTACGAGCAGTACTTC. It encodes CASSLVSQGIGNYEQYF.

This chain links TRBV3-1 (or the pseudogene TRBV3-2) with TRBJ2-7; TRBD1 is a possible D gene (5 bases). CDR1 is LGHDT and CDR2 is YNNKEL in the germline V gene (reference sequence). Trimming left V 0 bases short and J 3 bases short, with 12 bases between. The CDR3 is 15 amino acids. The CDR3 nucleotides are TGTGCCAGCAGCCAAGATAGGGGATTTCGCTACGAGCAGTACTTC. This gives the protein CASSQDRGFRYEQYF.

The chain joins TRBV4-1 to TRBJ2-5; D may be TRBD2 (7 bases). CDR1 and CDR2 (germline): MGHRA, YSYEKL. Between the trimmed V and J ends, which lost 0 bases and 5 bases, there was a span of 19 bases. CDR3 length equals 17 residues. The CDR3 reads CASSQDRTRGDRETQYF. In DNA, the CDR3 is TGCGCCAGCAGCCAAGATAGGACTAGGGGGGACCGGGAGACCCAGTACTTC.

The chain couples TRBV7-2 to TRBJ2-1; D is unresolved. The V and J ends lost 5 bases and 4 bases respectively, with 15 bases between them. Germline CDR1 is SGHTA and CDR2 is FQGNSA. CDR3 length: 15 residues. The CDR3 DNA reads TGTGCCAGCAGCCCTTACACCCGATTTTACAATGAGCAGTTCTTC. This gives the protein CASSPYTRFYNEQFF.

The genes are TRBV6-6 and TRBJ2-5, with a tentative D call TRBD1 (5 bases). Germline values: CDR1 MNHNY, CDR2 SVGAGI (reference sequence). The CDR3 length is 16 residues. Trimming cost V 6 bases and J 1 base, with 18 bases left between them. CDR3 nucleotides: TGTGCCAGCAGCTCCCCCGGCAGGGTAGCCCAAGAGACCCAGTACTTC. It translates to CASSSPGRVAQETQYF.

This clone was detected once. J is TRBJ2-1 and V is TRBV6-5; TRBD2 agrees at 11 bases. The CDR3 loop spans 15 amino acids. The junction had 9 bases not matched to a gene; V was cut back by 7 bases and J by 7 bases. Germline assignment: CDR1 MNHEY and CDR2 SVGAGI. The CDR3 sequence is CASIRTSGGLNEQFF. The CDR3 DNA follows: TGTGCCAGCATCCGAACTAGCGGGGGTCTAAATGAGCAGTTCTTC.